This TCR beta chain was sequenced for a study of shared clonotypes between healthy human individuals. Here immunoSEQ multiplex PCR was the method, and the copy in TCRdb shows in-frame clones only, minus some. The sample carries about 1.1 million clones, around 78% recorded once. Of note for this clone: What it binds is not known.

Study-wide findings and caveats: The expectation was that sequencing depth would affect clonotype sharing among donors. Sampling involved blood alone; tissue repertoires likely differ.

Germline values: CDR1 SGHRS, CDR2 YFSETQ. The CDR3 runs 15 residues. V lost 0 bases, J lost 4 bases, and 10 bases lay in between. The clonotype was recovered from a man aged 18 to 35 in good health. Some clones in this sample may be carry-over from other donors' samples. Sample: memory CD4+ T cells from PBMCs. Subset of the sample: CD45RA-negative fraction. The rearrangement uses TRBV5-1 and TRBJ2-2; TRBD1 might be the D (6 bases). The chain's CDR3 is CASSLGDTFTGELFF. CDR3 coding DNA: TGCGCCAGCAGCTTGGGGGACACCTTCACCGGGGAGCTGTTTTTT.